This T cell receptor (beta chain) is from a study of Graves' ophthalmopathy and Graves' hyperthyroidism. General study findings and limits: Blood also contained most of the expanded thyroid clonotypes above 0.001 frequency. This model predicted ophthalmopathy progression (sensitivity 65% to 71%, specificity 72% to 80%).

Diagnosis used clinical symptoms, serum thyroxine, TRAb, thyroid ultrasound and orbital computed tomography. A word on this clonotype: Its specificity is unknown.

Germline-derived CDR1 and CDR2 are SGHTA and FQGNSA. Trimming removed 6 bases from V and 0 bases from J; junction bases left unmatched: 11. The CDR3 has 16 amino acids. The authors amplified TCR beta CDR3 regions from RNA transcripts. Following a first-round RT-PCR that used HTBI primers, a second-round multiplex PCR was carried out. TCRdb reprocessed the multiplex PCR reads with MiXCR, giving one entry per CDR3 protein. The repertoire holds over a million distinct CDR3 sequences, less than 45% seen once, with roughly 10% in the top ten. The chain couples TRBV7-2 to TRBJ2-7; 7 nucleotides agree with TRBD2. Sequenced: peripheral blood or thyroid tissue (not recorded which). The TCR comes from an adult man with Graves' hyperthyroidism. CDR3 sequence reads: CASSFPGRVSSYEQYF. In nucleotides, the CDR3 is TGTGCCAGCAGTTTCCCTGGGAGGGTTAGCTCCTACGAGCAGTACTTC.